This T cell receptor (beta chain) comes out of a study of T cell responses to AZD1222 COVID-19 vaccine. The study, taken as a whole, reports: White British people made up most donors, females outnumbered males, and clonal diversity was possibly underestimated. Repertoires were obtained only post-peak T cell response.

To note about this clone: Its specificity is unknown.

V lost 3 bases and J lost 5; bases outside the gene matches: 6. CDR1 is LNHDA, CDR2 SQIVND, per germline (reference sequence). There are 14 residues in the CDR3. Profiled with immunoSEQ multiplex PCR; TCRdb holds only in-frame clones, not every one. The repertoire includes some 130,000 clones, around 92% of them detected once, and around 3.3% sits in the top ten. This receptor was taken from an adult who received the AZD1222 COVID-19 vaccine. The chain joins TRBV19 to TRBJ2-5, with TRBD2 identical over 7 bases. This sample comprised peripheral blood, obtained 28 days after the second AZD1222 dose. CDR3 in amino acids: CASSIRGSTETQYF. The CDR3 bases are TGTGCCAGTAGTATTCGCGGGAGCACGGAGACCCAGTACTTC.